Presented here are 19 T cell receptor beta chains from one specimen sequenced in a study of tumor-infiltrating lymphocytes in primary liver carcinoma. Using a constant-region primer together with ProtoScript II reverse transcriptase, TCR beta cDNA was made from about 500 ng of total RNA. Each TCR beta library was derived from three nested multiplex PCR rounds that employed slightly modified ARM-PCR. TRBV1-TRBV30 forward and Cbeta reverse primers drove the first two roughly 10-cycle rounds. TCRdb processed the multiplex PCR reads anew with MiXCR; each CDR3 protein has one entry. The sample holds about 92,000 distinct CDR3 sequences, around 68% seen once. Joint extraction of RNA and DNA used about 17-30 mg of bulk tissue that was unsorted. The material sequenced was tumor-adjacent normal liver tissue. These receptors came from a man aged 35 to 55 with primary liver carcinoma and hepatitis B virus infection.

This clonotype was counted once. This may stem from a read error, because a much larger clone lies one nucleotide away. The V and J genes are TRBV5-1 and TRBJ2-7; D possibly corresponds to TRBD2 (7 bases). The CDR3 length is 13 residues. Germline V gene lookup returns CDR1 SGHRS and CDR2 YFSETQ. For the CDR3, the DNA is TGCGCCAGCAGGGGGGGGGCCTCCTACGGGCAGTACTTC. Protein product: CASRGGASYGQYF.

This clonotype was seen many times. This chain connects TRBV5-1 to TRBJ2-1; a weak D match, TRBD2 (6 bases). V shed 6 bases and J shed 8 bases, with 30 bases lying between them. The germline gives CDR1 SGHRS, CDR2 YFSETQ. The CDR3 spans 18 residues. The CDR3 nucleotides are TGCGCCAGCACCCTCCGGGACTCCCTCTCTACTTATGGCGATGAGCAGTTCTTC. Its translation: CASTLRDSLSTYGDEQFF.

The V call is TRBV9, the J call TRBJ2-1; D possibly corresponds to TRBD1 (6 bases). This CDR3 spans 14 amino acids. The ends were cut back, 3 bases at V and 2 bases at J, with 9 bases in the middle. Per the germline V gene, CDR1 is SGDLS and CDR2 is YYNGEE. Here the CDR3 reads CASSAGVTYNEQFF. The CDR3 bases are TGTGCCAGCAGCGCAGGGGTCACCTACAATGAGCAGTTCTTC.

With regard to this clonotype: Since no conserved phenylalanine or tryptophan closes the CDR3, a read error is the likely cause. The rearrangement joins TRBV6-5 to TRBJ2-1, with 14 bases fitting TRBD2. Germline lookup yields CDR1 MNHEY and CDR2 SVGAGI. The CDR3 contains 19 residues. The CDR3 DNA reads TGTGCCAGCAGTCCCGGGACTAGCGGGAGTGCCGGCGCCTACAATGGGCAGTTCCTC. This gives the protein CASSPGTSGSAGAYNGQFL.

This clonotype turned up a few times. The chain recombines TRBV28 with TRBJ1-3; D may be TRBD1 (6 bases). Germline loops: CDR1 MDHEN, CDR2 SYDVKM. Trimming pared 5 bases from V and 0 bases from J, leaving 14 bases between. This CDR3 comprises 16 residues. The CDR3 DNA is TGTGCCAGCAGTCTCCAACAGGGTTACTCTGGAAACACCATATATTTT. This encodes CASSLQQGYSGNTIYF.

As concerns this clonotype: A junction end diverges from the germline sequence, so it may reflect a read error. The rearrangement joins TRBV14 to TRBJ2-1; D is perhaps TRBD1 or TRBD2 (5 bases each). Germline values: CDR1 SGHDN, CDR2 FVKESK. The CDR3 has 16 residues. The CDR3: CASSVIRDPKYNEQLF. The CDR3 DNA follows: TGTGCCAGCAGCGTCATCCGGGACCCCAAATACAATGAGCAGCTCTTC.

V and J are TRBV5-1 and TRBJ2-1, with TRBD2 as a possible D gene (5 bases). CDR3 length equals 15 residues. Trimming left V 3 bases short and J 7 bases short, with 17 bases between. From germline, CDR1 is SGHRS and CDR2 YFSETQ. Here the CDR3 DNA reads TGCGCCAGCAGCTCTGCACCGGGATCGGAAAATGAGCAGTTCTTC. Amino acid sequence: CASSSAPGSENEQFF.

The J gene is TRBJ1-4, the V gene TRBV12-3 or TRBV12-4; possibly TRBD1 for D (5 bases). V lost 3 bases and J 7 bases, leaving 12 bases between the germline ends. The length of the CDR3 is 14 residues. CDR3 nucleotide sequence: TGTGCCAGCAGTTTCTCAGGGCTGCTTGAAAAACTGTTTTTT. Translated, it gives CASSFSGLLEKLFF.

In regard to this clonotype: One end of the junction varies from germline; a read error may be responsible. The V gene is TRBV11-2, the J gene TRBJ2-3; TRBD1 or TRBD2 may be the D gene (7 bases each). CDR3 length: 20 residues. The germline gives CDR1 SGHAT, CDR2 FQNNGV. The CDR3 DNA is TGTGCCAGCAGCACCCTACAAATCGCAGGGGGGAGGGTCCGGTCAGATATGCAGTATTTT. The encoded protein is CASSTLQIAGGRVRSDMQYF.

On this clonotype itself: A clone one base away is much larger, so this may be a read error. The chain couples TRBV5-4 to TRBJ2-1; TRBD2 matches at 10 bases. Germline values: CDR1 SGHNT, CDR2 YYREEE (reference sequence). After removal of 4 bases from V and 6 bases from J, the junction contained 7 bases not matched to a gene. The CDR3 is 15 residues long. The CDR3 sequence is CASSPGLAVSNEQFF. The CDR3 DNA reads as TGTGCCAGCAGCCCCGGACTAGCGGTTTCCAATGAGCAGTTCTTC.

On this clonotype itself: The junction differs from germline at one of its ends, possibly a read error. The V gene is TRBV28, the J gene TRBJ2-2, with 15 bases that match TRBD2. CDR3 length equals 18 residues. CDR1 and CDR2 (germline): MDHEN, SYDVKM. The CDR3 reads CASSPYGLAGGGTGELFF. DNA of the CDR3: TGTGCTAGCAGTCCATACGGACTAGCGGGAGGGGGAACCGGGGAGCTGTTTTTT.

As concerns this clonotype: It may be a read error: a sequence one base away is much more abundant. The CDR3 coding sequence is TGCGCCAGCAGCCAAGGAGCGGGCGGGGACCTGTTTTTT. Translated: CASSQGAGGDLFF. J is TRBJ2-2 and V is TRBV4-1, with D possibly being TRBD2 (6 bases). This CDR3 has 13 amino acids. Germline V gene lookup returns CDR1 MGHRA and CDR2 YSYEKL.

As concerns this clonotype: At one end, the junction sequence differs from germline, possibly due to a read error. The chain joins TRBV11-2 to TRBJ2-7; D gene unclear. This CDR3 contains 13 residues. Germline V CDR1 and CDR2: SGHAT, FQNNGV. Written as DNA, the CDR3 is TGTGTCAGCAGCTTAGGCCCGAAGTACGAGGAGTACTTC. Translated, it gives CVSSLGPKYEEYF.

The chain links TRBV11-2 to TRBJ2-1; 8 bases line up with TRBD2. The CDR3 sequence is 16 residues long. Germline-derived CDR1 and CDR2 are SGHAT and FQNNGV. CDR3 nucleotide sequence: TGTGTCACCAGCATGGATATCGGACTAGCCATGGGTGAGCAGTTCTTC. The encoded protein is CVTSMDIGLAMGEQFF.

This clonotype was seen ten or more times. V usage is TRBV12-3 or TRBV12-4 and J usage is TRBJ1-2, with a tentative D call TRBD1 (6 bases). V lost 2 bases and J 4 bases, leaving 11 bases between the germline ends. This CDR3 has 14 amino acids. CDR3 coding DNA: TGTGCCAGCAGTTTAAGGGGGGCCCTCTATGGCTACACCTTC. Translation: CASSLRGALYGYTF.

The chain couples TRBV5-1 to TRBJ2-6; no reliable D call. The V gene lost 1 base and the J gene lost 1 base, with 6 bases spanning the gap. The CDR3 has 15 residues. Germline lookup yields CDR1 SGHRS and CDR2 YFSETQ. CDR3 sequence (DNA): TGCGCCAGCAGCTTGACAGCTTCTGGGGCCAACGTCCTGACTTTC. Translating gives CASSLTASGANVLTF.

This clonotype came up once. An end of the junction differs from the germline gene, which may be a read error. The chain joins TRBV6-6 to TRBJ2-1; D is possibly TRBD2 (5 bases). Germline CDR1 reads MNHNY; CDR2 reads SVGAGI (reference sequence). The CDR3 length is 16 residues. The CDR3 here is CAGKLSVLSSYNGQFF. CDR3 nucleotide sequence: TGTGCCGGCAAGCTTAGCGTACTTAGCTCCTACAATGGGCAGTTCTTC.

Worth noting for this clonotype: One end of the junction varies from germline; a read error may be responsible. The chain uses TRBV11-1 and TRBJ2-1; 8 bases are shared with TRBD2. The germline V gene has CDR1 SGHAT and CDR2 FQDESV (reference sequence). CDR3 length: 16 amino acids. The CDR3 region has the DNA TGTGCGAGCAGCCCTAGCGGGCCTAGCTCCTGCAATGAGCAGTTCTTC. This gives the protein CASSPSGPSSCNEQFF.

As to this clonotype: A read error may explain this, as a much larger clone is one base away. The chain's CDR3 is CASSIESYNEQFF. The CDR3 bases are TGCGCCAGCAGTATAGAGTCCTACAATGAGCAGTTCTTC. The chain recombines TRBV10-2 with TRBJ2-1; D is uncertain. The CDR3 is 13 residues long. Trimming shortened V by 5 bases and J by 1 base, and 6 bases separated the two germline ends. CDR1 is WSHSY and CDR2 is SAAADI in the germline V gene.